The 8 T cell receptor beta chains below come from one sample, sequenced in a study of blood T cells in healthy people across ages. Next came a second PCR, run for about 7 to 12 cycles, which used a sample-barcoded 5' primer along with a J-beta primer mix. Each CDR3 protein gets one entry after TCRdb re-called the 5' RACE reads with MiXCR. The sample consists of fewer than 2 million distinct CDR3 sequences, around 42% of them appearing once. The sample comprised blood. The receptors come from a human donor in good health.

This chain connects TRBV14 to TRBJ2-5; possibly TRBD1 for D (6 bases). V was pared by 7 bases and J by 7 bases, with 16 bases between. CDR3 length equals 13 residues. The germline V gene encodes CDR1 SGHDN and CDR2 FVKESK. CDR3 residues: CASNDRPLGTQYF. Written as DNA, the CDR3 is TGTGCCAGCAATGACAGGCCGTTGGGGACCCAGTACTTC.

On this clonotype itself: A read error may account for a junction end that differs from germline. The chain uses TRBV7-9 and TRBJ2-5; the D gene could be TRBD1 or TRBD2 (5 bases each). The V gene's germline CDR1 is SEHNR and CDR2 FQNEAQ (reference sequence). This CDR3 has 13 amino acids. The CDR3 spells CTSSLGENNEQYF. DNA of the CDR3: TGTACCAGCAGCTTAGGGGAGAACAATGAGCAGTACTTC.

The V call is TRBV3-1, the J call TRBJ2-7; TRBD1 aligns across 8 bases. V was pared by 6 bases and J by 0 bases, with 10 bases of the junction left unmatched. Per germline, CDR1 LGHDT and CDR2 YNNKEL (reference sequence). This CDR3 is 16 amino acids long. DNA of the CDR3: TGTGCCAGCAGTTTATTTGGGACAGGTCACTCCTACGAGCAGTACTTC. Translated, it gives CASSLFGTGHSYEQYF.

This clonotype was seen only a few times. V is TRBV6-5 and J is TRBJ1-2; no clear D. Per the germline V gene, CDR1 is MNHEY and CDR2 is SVGAGI. V lost 1 base and J lost 2, with 5 bases in between. This CDR3 is built from 13 residues. This CDR3 reads CASSYYGNYGYTF. The CDR3 DNA sequence: TGTGCCAGCAGTTACTACGGCAACTATGGCTACACCTTC.

The rearrangement uses TRBV6-2 or TRBV6-3 and TRBJ2-7, with D perhaps matching TRBD2 (6 bases). V was pared by 2 bases and J by 0 bases, with 11 bases between. The CDR3 is 15 amino acids. Germline V CDR1 and CDR2: MNHEY, SVGEGT. Here the CDR3 reads CASSYRGNNSYEQYF. The CDR3 nucleotides read TGTGCCAGCAGTTACCGCGGGAATAACTCCTACGAGCAGTACTTC.

This clonotype was counted only a few times. This chain connects TRBV6-2 or TRBV6-3 to TRBJ2-1; 8 bases match TRBD1. The length of the CDR3 is 16 residues. The trim removed 4 bases at V and 3 bases at J, leaving 8 bases unmatched. CDR1 MNHEY and CDR2 SVGEGT come from the germline V gene. This CDR3 is CASSSGQGRFYNEQFF. For the CDR3, the DNA is TGTGCCAGCAGTTCTGGACAGGGCCGATTCTACAATGAGCAGTTCTTC.

The chain links TRBV18 to TRBJ2-5; TRBD1 aligns across 9 bases. The J call is uncertain, as TRBJ2-7 better fits the DNA end. The CDR3 runs 15 residues. Germline CDR1 is KGHSH and CDR2 is LQKENI. Written as DNA, the CDR3 is TGTGCCAGCTCACCGTATCGGGACAGGGTACACGAGCAGTACTTC. It yields the protein CASSPYRDRVHEQYF.

The rearrangement uses TRBV7-2 and TRBJ1-4; D is undetermined. The CDR3 extends over 15 amino acids. Germline V CDR1 and CDR2: SGHTA, FQGNSA. Trimming shortened V by 7 bases and J by 0 bases, and 12 bases separated the two germline ends. The CDR3 spells CASTWGTATNEKLFF. The CDR3 DNA sequence: TGTGCCAGCACCTGGGGTACAGCAACTAATGAAAAACTGTTTTTT. The complete variable domain, with remaining parts taken from reference TRBV7-2 and TRBJ1-4, reads GAGVSQSPSNKVTEKGKDVELRCDPISGHTALYWYRQSLGQGLEFLIYFQGNSAPDKSGLPSDRFSAERTGGSVSTLTIQRTQQEDSAVYLCASTWGTATNEKLFFGSGTQLSVL.